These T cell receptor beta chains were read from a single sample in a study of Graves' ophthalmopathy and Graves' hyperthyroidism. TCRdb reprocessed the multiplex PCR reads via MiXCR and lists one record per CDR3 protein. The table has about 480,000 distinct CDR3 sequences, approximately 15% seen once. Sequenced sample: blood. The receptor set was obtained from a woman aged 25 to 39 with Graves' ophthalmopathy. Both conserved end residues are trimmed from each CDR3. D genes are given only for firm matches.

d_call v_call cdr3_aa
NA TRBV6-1 ASKTAVRETQY
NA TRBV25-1 ASSTGWNTEAF
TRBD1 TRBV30 AWKDRNNYGYT
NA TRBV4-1 ASSLNIQETQY
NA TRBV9 ASSAGSRDTEAF
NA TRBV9 ASSAWNSPLH
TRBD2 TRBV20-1 SARDSSGRAGGTVELF
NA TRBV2 ASSEVGGAAEAF
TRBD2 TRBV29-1 SANLAGAETQY
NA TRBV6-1 ASRERSQETQY
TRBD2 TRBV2 ASRRSGLEQY
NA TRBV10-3 AISDGLGSYGYT
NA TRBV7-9 ASSSLQAPNSPLH
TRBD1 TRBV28 ASSFGTGVTGELF
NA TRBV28 ASTLWGGTRTEAF
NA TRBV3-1 ASSQDVRTNQPQH
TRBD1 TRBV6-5 ASSLWTGEYGYT
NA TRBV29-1 SVGTPAEQY
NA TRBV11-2 ASSRTVRTYEQY
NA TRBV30 AWNSGLSYEQY
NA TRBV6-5 ASSYVYPGNTIY
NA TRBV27 ASSLYGIGETQY
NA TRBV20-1 SAPLPVGYGYT
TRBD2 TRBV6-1 ASSETGTSGADGQY
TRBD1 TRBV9 ASSVGGQASPGEQY
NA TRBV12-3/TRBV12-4 ASSVLGISSGNTIY
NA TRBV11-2 ASSLDRRLGNTEAF
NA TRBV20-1 SARPANTEAF
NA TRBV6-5 ASSYSRAGNTEAF
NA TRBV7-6 ASSLIVGDTGELF
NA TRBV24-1 ATSPGTVAKNIQY
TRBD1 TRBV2 ATTRDREFYEQY
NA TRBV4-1 ASSHQPTGNTEAF
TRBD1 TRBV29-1 SAVPGQGAEYEQY
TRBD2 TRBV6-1 ASTGGGTGELF
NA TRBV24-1 ATSDPEQGQQETQY
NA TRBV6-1 ASNLRAGRNIQY
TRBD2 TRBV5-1 ASSLAVASGSEQY
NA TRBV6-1 ATSGAMNTEAF
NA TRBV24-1 ATSDLTSNTGELF
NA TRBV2 ASKGTRKSYSNQPQH
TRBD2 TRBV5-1 ASSYGLTSGRYEQY
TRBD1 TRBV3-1 ASSQGTGFIGEAF
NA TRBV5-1 ASSLLMDYGYT
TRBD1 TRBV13 ASSDIQGYTEAF
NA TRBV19 ASTDSDRMTYGYT
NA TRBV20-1 SASGGGETQY
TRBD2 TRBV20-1 SAFLAGAGTGELL